The 27 T cell receptor beta chains reported below all come from one sample, sequenced in a study of neurological immune-mediated disorders. One entry per CDR3 protein results from TCRdb running MiXCR on the 5' RACE reads. Of approximately 44,000 distinct CDR3 sequences listed, about 15% are singletons. Sample: CD4+ T cells from blood. The origin of the receptors is a woman aged 55-69 years with HTLV-1-associated myelopathy (HAM/TSP).

This clonotype was observed at least ten times. The gene calls are TRBV5-1 and TRBJ1-1; 8 positions agree with TRBD1. Germline V gives CDR1 SGHRS, CDR2 YFSETQ. The J segment lost 3 bases and the V segment lost 5 bases, leaving 3 bases of the junction unmatched. This CDR3 has 13 amino acids. This chain's CDR3 is CASRQGADTEAFF. CDR3 bases: TGCGCCAGCAGGCAGGGGGCGGACACTGAAGCTTTCTTT.

This clonotype was counted at least ten times. The chain links TRBV20-1 to TRBJ1-2; 9 nucleotides align to TRBD1. V lost 2 bases and J lost 8; bases outside the gene matches: 6. The CDR3 contains 13 residues. Germline values: CDR1 DFQATT, CDR2 SNEGSKA (reference sequence). For the CDR3, the DNA is TGCAGTGCTAGAAGGGACAGGGTGGGCGGCTACACCTTC. Protein product: CSARRDRVGGYTF.

This clonotype was found a few times. The conserved final phenylalanine or tryptophan is absent from the CDR3, which likely points to a read error. The chain links TRBV30 to TRBJ1-1; no clear D gene. The CDR3 length is 13 residues. Between the trimmed V and J ends, which lost 1 base and 1 base, there was a span of 7 bases. Germline V CDR1 and CDR2: GTSNPN, SVGIG (reference sequence). CDR3 protein: CAWSGGQNTEAFV. The CDR3 DNA reads as TGTGCCTGGAGTGGAGGTCAGAACACTGAAGCTTTCGTT.

This clonotype was picked up many times. The chain has TRBV28 and TRBJ1-1; D is perhaps TRBD1 (6 bases). Trimming cost V 0 bases and J 10 bases, with 15 bases left between them. The CDR3 has 14 amino acids. Germline values: CDR1 MDHEN, CDR2 SYDVKM. The CDR3 sequence is CASSLWDRIVGAFF. CDR3 nucleotides: TGTGCCAGCAGTTTATGGGACAGAATCGTGGGAGCTTTCTTT. Full variable domain (missing parts from reference TRBV28 and TRBJ1-1): DVKVTQSSRYLVKRTGEKVFLECVQDMDHENMFWYRQDPGLGLRLIYFSYDVKMKEKGDIPEGYSVSREKKERFSLILESASTNQTSMYLCASSLWDRIVGAFFGQGTRLTVV.

This clonotype was picked up many times. V gene TRBV18 combines with J gene TRBJ2-1, with 8 bases matching TRBD2. Looked up from germline, CDR1 is KGHSH and CDR2 is LQKENI. Trimming cost V 3 bases and J 6 bases; bases outside gene matches: 7. The CDR3 loop spans 15 amino acids. The CDR3 region is CASSPAGGDGNEQFF. CDR3 coding DNA: TGTGCCAGCTCACCGGCGGGGGGTGATGGCAATGAGCAGTTCTTC.

The V gene is TRBV12-3 or TRBV12-4, the J gene TRBJ2-3; no clear D gene. The CDR3 is made up of 14 amino acids. The V and J ends lost 6 bases and 2 bases respectively, with 12 bases between them. The CDR3 DNA reads TGTGCCAGCAGCGTTTGGAGCTACACAGATACGCAGTATTTT. It codes for CASSVWSYTDTQYF.

This clonotype was detected ten times or more. The J gene is TRBJ2-1, the V gene TRBV3-1; TRBD2 aligns across 15 bases. The CDR3 extends over 16 amino acids. Losses at the gene ends were 4 bases for V and 5 bases for J; bases not matched to a gene: 3. The V gene's germline CDR1 is LGHDT and CDR2 YNNKEL (reference sequence). CDR3 nucleotide sequence: TGTGCCAGCAGCCGGGGACTAGCGGGGGGCAACAATGAGCAGTTCTTC. Translating gives CASSRGLAGGNNEQFF.

This clonotype was counted ten times or more. The chain combines TRBV4-2 with TRBJ2-6; 13 bases map to TRBD2. The ends lost 8 bases at V and 2 bases at J; junction bases unmatched: 6. The CDR3 extends over 17 amino acids. Germline assignment: CDR1 LGHNA and CDR2 YNFKEQ. CDR3 in amino acids: CASADTSGGAGANVLTF. CDR3 coding DNA: TGTGCCAGCGCGGATACTAGCGGGGGGGCTGGGGCCAACGTCCTGACTTTC.

This clonotype has at least ten counts. The genes are TRBV9 and TRBJ2-4; D possibly matches TRBD1 or TRBD2 (6 bases each). The CDR3 is made up of 15 amino acids. In germline, CDR1 is SGDLS, CDR2 YYNGEE. Trimming stripped 4 bases from V and 8 bases from J, with 19 bases between. CDR3 region: CASSLSTGGGDIQYF. The CDR3 DNA is TGTGCCAGCAGCCTTTCCACTGGGGGCGGGGACATTCAGTACTTC.

The J gene is TRBJ1-4, the V gene TRBV30; no reliable D call. Germline V CDR1 and CDR2: GTSNPN, SVGIG (reference sequence). This CDR3 has 15 amino acids. The V gene lost 0 bases and the J gene lost 1 base, with 9 bases spanning the gap. DNA of the CDR3: TGTGCCTGGAGTGTGGGGAGCGGAACTAATGAAAAACTGTTTTTT. Residues: CAWSVGSGTNEKLFF.

This clonotype was counted ten times or more. The chain links TRBV20-1 to TRBJ2-7; the D call may be TRBD1 or TRBD2 (5 bases each). CDR3 size: 14 residues. Germline CDR1 reads DFQATT; CDR2 reads SNEGSKA (reference sequence). With 3 bases removed from V and 0 bases from J, the gap between germline ends came to 12 bases. The CDR3 reads CSASFGDGSYEQYF. The CDR3 DNA follows: TGCAGTGCTAGTTTTGGGGACGGCTCCTACGAGCAGTACTTC.

This clonotype has ten or more counts. The V gene is TRBV19, the J gene TRBJ2-1; D remains unclear. Trimming cost V 4 bases and J 10 bases, with 17 bases left between them. The CDR3 has 14 amino acids. Germline-derived CDR1 and CDR2 are LNHDA and SQIVND (reference sequence). CDR3 region: CASSTAGLRVEQFF. CDR3 DNA sequence: TGTGCCAGTAGTACGGCTGGGCTCCGTGTGGAGCAGTTCTTC.

This clonotype was counted ten times or more. Written as DNA, the CDR3 is TGTGCCAGCAGCTTAGATGGGGGACGGAATAATTCACCCCTCCACTTT. Encoded protein: CASSLDGGRNNSPLHF. The rearrangement joins TRBV7-9 to TRBJ1-6; maybe TRBD1 (5 bases). The V gene's germline CDR1 is SEHNR and CDR2 FQNEAQ (reference sequence). This CDR3 contains 16 residues. V lost 1 base to trimming and J lost 5 bases, with 12 bases between them.

This clonotype was detected ten times or more. This chain joins TRBV7-2 and TRBJ2-2; D not resolved. Germline V gene data show CDR1 as SGHTA and CDR2 as FQGNSA. V lost 5 bases, J lost 1 base, and 8 bases lay in between. CDR3 size: 14 residues. The CDR3 region has the DNA TGTGCCAGCAGCGCCCACTGGAACACCGGGGAGCTGTTTTTT. Residues: CASSAHWNTGELFF.

Ten or more counts support this clonotype. This sequence joins TRBV4-1 and TRBJ1-2; the match to TRBD1 covers 7 bases. CDR1 is MGHRA and CDR2 is YSYEKL in the germline V gene. This CDR3 is 18 amino acids long. Trimming removed 3 bases from V and 7 bases from J; junction bases left unmatched: 20. CDR3 bases: TGCGCCAGCAGCCACCCAGGGAAGACAGGGAATCTTCTTGTTGGCTACACCTTC. It specifies CASSHPGKTGNLLVGYTF.

This clonotype was detected ten times or more. CDR3 DNA sequence: TGTGCCAGCAGTCACGGGCAGTTTAATGAAAAACTGTTTTTT. Protein sequence: CASSHGQFNEKLFF. The V gene is TRBV6-6, the J gene TRBJ1-4; D uncertain. Looked up from germline, CDR1 is MNHNY and CDR2 is SVGAGI (reference sequence). Trimming shortened V by 5 bases and J by 4 bases, and 11 bases separated the two germline ends. This CDR3 contains 14 residues.

This clonotype has ten or more counts. J is TRBJ2-7 and V is TRBV3-1, with D tentatively TRBD2 (5 bases). The germline gives CDR1 LGHDT, CDR2 YNNKEL (reference sequence). The V end lost 1 base, the J end lost 1 base, and 8 bases lay between the germline ends. This CDR3 comprises 14 residues. The CDR3 DNA reads TGTGCCAGCAGCCAAGTGGACTCATCCTACGAGCAGTACTTC. Encoded protein: CASSQVDSSYEQYF.

This clonotype came up many times. V and J are TRBV6-5 and TRBJ2-7, with D perhaps TRBD1 (6 bases). The ends were cut back, 2 bases at V and 2 bases at J, with 10 bases in the middle. This CDR3 spans 14 amino acids. Germline loops: CDR1 MNHEY, CDR2 SVGAGI. The CDR3: CASSYDRSTYEQYF. Written as DNA, the CDR3 is TGTGCCAGCAGTTACGACAGGTCAACCTACGAGCAGTACTTC.

This clonotype was seen repeatedly, ten times or more. The gene calls are TRBV4-1 and TRBJ1-2; D call uncertain. Germline V gene lookup returns CDR1 MGHRA and CDR2 YSYEKL. V shed 5 bases and J shed 0 bases, with 19 bases lying between them. This CDR3 has 17 residues. The CDR3 DNA reads TGCGCCAGCAGCTCATTCTCGCAGAAGCGAACTAACTATGGCTACACCTTC. Translation gives CASSSFSQKRTNYGYTF.

About this clonotype: At one end, the junction sequence differs from germline, possibly due to a read error. This sequence joins TRBV20-1 and TRBJ1-5, with D possibly being TRBD1 (6 bases). Germline CDR1 DFQATT, CDR2 SNEGSKA (reference sequence). The CDR3 is 13 residues long. In nucleotides, the CDR3 is TGCAGTGCAGCAGGGGTGAGCAATCAGCACCAGCATTTT. Protein product: CSAAGVSNQHQHF.

The chain has TRBV7-6 and TRBJ2-3; 9 bases line up with TRBD1. Germline V CDR1 and CDR2: SGHVS, FNYEAQ. This CDR3 is 15 amino acids long. V shed 5 bases, J shed 2 bases, and the junction held 5 bases outside the gene matches. The CDR3 reads CASSRLQGATDTQYF. In DNA, the CDR3 is TGTGCCAGCAGCCGTTTACAGGGGGCCACAGATACGCAGTATTTT.

Many counts were recorded for this clonotype. V is TRBV7-8 and J is TRBJ1-4, with D perhaps matching TRBD1 (6 bases). CDR1 and CDR2 from the germline V gene are SGHVS and FQNEAQ. This CDR3 has 17 amino acids. Trimming pared 2 bases from V and 4 bases from J, leaving 17 bases between. CDR3 residues: CASSLTLTGSLNEKLFF. CDR3 coding DNA: TGTGCCAGCAGCTTAACCCTTACAGGGTCGCTTAATGAAAAACTGTTTTTT.

This clonotype was counted at least ten times. The rearrangement links TRBV15 to TRBJ1-1, with 8 bases lining up with TRBD1. The CDR3 has 17 amino acids. V was pared by 4 bases and J by 5 bases, with 15 bases of the junction left unmatched. Germline-derived CDR1 and CDR2 are LNHNV and YYDKDF (reference sequence). The CDR3 sequence is CATSNHRGAFLGTEAFF. Here the CDR3 DNA reads TGTGCCACCAGCAACCACAGGGGGGCTTTTTTGGGAACTGAAGCTTTCTTT.

This clonotype was seen many times. The V gene is TRBV12-3 or TRBV12-4, the J gene TRBJ2-7, with TRBD1 identical over 11 bases. The CDR3 is 15 amino acids. V lost 5 bases, J lost 9 bases, and 12 bases stayed unmatched. The CDR3 region has the DNA TGTGCCAGCAGTCCCACCGGGACAGGGGGTTCCGGGCAGTACTTC. Protein: CASSPTGTGGSGQYF.

This clonotype was seen many times. V gene TRBV12-3 or TRBV12-4 combines with J gene TRBJ1-1; the D gene is possibly TRBD1 (5 bases). V was trimmed by 2 bases and J by 5 bases, leaving 15 bases between them. The CDR3 runs 15 residues. This CDR3 reads CASSLTQAGMTEAFF. The CDR3, as DNA: TGTGCCAGCAGTTTAACCCAGGCAGGGATGACTGAAGCTTTCTTT.

This clonotype was observed at least ten times. The chain couples TRBV29-1 to TRBJ2-6, with 7 bases identical to TRBD2. Germline trimming cut 7 bases from V and 0 bases from J; bases unmatched to any gene: 6. Germline V gene data show CDR1 as SQVTM and CDR2 as ANQGSEA. The CDR3 extends over 15 amino acids. The CDR3 spells CSARRGDSGANVLTF. The CDR3 DNA reads as TGCAGCGCCAGACGGGGGGACTCTGGGGCCAACGTCCTGACTTTC.

This chain joins TRBV12-3 or TRBV12-4 and TRBJ1-2; weak D call: TRBD1 (6 bases). The CDR3 is 11 residues long. Trimming removed 6 bases at V and 11 bases at J, with 13 bases between. The CDR3 sequence: CASSPGQRYTF. The CDR3 nucleotides read TGTGCCAGCAGCCCCGGACAGAGGTACACCTTC.